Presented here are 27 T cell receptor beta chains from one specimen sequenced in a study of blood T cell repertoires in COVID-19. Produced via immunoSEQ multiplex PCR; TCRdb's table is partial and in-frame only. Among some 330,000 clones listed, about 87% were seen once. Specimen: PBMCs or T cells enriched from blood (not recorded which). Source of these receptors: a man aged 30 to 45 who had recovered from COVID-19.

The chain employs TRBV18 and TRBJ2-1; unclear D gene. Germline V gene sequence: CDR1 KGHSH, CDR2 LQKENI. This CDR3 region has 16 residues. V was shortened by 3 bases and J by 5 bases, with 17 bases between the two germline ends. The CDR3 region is CASSPLAFLANNEQFF. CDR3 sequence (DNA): TGTGCCAGCTCACCCTTAGCTTTTTTGGCGAACAATGAGCAGTTCTTC.

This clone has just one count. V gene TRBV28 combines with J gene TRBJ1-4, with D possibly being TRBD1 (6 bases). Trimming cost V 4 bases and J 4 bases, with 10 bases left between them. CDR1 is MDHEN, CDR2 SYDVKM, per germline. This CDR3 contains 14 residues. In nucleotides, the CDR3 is TGTGCCAGCAGTTCGACAGGTCTTAATGAAAAACTGTTTTTT. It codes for CASSSTGLNEKLFF.

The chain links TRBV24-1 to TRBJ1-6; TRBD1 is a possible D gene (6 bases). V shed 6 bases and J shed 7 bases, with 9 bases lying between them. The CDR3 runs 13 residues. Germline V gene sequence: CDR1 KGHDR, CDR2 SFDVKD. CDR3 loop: CATSPDRNSPLHF. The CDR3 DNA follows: TGTGCCACCAGTCCGGACAGAAATTCACCCCTCCACTTT.

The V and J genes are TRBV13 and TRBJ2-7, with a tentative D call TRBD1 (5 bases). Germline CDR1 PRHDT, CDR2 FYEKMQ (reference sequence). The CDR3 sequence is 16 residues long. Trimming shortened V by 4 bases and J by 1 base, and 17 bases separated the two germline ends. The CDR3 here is CASSSRSDSASYEQYF. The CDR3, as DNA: TGTGCCAGCAGCTCACGGTCAGACAGCGCGTCCTACGAGCAGTACTTC.

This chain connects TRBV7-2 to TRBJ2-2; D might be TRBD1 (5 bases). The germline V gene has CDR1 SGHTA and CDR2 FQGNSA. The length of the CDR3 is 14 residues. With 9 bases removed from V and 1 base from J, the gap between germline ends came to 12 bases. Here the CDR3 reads CARSVRVNTGELFF. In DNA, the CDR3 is TGTGCCAGGTCGGTCAGGGTGAACACCGGGGAGCTGTTTTTT. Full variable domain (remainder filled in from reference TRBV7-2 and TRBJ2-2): GAGVSQSPSNKVTEKGKDVELRCDPISGHTALYWYRQSLGQGLEFLIYFQGNSAPDKSGLPSDRFSAERTGGSVSTLTIQRTQQEDSAVYLCARSVRVNTGELFFGEGSRLTVL.

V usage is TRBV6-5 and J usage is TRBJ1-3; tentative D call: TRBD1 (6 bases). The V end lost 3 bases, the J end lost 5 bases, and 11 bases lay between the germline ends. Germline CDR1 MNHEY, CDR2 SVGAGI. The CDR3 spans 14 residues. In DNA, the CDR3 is TGTGCCAGCAGTTATAGCGGGGGGCGAAACACCATATATTTT. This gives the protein CASSYSGGRNTIYF.

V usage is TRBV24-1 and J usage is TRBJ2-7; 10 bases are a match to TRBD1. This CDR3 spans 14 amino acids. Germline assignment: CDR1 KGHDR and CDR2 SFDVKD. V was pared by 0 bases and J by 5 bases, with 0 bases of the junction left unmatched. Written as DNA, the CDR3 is TGTGCCACCAGTGATTTGGGGACAGGGGACGAGCAGTACTTC. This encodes CATSDLGTGDEQYF.

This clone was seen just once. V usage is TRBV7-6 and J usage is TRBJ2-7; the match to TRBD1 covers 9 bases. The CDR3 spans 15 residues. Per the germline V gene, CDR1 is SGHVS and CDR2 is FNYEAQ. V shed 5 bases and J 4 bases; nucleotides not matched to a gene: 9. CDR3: CASSPEGQGGYEQYF. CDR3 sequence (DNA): TGTGCCAGCAGCCCAGAGGGACAGGGTGGGTACGAGCAGTACTTC.

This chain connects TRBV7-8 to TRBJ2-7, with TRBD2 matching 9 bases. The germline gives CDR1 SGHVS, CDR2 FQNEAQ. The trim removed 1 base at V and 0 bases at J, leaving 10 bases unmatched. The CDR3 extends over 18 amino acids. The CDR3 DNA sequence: TGTGCCAGCAGCTTAGATTTAGCGGGGGCAAGATTCTCCTACGAGCAGTACTTC. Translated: CASSLDLAGARFSYEQYF.

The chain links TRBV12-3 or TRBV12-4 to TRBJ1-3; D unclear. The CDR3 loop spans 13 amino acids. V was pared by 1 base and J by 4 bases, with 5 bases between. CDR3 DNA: TGTGCCAGCAGTTTAGGCAGAGGAAACACCATATATTTT. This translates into CASSLGRGNTIYF.

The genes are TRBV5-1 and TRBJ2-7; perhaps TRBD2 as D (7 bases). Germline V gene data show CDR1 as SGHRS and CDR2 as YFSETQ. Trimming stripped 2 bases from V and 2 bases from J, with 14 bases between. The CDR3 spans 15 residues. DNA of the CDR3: TGCGCCAGCAGCTTCGGTAGGGGGGGCACCTACGAGCAGTACTTC. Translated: CASSFGRGGTYEQYF.

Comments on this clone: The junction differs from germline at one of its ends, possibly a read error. The CDR3 here is CASSLRSGTGGDF. The CDR3 nucleotides read TGTGCCAGCAGTTTAAGGTCCGGGACAGGGGGCGATTTT. The chain combines TRBV12-3 or TRBV12-4 with TRBJ1-1, with 12 bases aligning to TRBD1. The CDR3 is 13 residues long.

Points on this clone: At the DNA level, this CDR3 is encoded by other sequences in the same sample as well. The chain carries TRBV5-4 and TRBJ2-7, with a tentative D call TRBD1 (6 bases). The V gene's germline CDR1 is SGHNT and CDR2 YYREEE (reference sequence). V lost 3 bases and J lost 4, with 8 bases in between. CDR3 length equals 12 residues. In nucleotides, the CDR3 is TGTGCCAGCAGCTCGGACAGTTACGAGCAGTACTTC. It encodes CASSSDSYEQYF.

This CDR3 is CASSQRGTFGSEAFF. The DNA for the CDR3 is TGTGCCAGCAGCCAAAGGGGGACCTTCGGTTCTGAAGCTTTCTTT. J is TRBJ1-1 and V is TRBV3-1 (or the pseudogene TRBV3-2), with a tentative D call TRBD1 (6 bases). CDR1 and CDR2 from the germline V gene are LGHDT and YNNKEL (reference sequence). V was cut by 2 bases and J by 6 bases, with 16 bases left in between. The CDR3 contains 15 residues.

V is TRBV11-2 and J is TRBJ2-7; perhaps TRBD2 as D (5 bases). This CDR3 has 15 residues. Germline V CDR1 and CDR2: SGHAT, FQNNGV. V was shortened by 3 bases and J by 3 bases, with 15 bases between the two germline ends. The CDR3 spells CASSFFGLGNYEQYF. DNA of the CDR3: TGTGCCAGCAGCTTCTTCGGACTGGGAAACTACGAGCAGTACTTC.

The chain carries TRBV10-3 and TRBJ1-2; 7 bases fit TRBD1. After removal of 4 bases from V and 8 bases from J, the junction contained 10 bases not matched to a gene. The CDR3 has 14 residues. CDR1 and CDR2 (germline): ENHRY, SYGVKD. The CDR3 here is CAISGGRGGQGYTF. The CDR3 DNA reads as TGTGCCATCAGTGGGGGGCGAGGGGGCCAGGGCTACACCTTC.

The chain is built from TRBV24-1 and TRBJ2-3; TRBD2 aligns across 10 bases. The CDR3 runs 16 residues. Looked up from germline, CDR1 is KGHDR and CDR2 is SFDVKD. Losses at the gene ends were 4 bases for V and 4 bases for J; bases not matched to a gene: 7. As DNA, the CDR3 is TGTGCCACCAGTGACCCAGCGGGGGGGCACCCAGATACGCAGTATTTT. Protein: CATSDPAGGHPDTQYF.

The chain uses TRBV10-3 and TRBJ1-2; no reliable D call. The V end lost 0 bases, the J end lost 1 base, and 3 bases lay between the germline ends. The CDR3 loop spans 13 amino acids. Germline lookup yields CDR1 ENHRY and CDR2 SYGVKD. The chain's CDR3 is CAISESNNYGYTF. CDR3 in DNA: TGTGCCATCAGTGAGTCCAATAACTATGGCTACACCTTC.

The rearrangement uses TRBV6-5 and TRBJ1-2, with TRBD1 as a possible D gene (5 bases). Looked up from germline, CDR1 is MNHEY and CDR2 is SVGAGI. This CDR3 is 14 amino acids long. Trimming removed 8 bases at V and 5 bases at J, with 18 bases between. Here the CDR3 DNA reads TGTGCCAGCGGGATAGATAGGGGCCTGTATGGCTACACCTTC. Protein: CASGIDRGLYGYTF.

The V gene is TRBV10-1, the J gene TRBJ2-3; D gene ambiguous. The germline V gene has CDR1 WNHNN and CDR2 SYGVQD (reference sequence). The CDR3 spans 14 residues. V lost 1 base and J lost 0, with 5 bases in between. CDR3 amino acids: CASSEFLSTDTQYF. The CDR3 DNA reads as TGCGCCAGCAGTGAGTTTCTTAGCACAGATACGCAGTATTTT.

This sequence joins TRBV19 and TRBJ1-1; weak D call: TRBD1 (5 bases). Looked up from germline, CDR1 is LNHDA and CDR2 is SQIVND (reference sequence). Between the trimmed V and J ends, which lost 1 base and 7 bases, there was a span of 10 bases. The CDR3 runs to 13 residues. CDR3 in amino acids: CASSIGEGVEAFF. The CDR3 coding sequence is TGTGCCAGTAGTATAGGGGAAGGGGTTGAAGCTTTCTTT.

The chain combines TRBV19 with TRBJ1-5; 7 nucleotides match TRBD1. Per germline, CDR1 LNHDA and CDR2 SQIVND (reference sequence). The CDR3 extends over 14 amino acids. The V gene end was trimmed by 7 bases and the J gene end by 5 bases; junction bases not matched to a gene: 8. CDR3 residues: CASKEGQGDQPQHF. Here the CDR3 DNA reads TGTGCCAGTAAAGAGGGGCAGGGGGATCAGCCCCAGCATTTT.

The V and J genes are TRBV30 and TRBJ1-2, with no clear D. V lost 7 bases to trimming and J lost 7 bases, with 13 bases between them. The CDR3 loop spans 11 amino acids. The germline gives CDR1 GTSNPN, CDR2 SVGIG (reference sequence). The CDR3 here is CASPRGSGYTF. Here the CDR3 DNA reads TGTGCCTCCCCCCGTGGGAGTGGCTACACCTTC.

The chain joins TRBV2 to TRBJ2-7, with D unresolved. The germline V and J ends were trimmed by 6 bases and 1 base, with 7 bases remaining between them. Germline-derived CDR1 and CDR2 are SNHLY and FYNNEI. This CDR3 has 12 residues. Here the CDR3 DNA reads TGTGCCAGCAGATTGTATTCCTACGAGCAGTACTTC. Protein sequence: CASRLYSYEQYF.

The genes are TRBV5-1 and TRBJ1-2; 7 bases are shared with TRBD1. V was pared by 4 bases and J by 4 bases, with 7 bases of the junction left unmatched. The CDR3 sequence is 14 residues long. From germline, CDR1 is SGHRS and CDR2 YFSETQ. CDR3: CASSHRQGPYGYTF. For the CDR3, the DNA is TGCGCCAGCAGCCACAGACAGGGACCCTATGGCTACACCTTC. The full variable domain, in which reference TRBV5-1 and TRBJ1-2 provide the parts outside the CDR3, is KAGVTQTPRYLIKTRGQQVTLSCSPISGHRSVSWYQQTPGQGLQFLFEYFSETQRNKGNFPGRFSGRQFSNSRSEMNVSTLELGDSALYLCASSHRQGPYGYTFGSGTRLTVV.

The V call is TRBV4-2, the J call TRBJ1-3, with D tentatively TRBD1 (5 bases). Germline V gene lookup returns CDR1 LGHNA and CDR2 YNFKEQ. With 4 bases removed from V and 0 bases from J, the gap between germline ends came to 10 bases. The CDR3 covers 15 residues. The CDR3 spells CASSPLTVSGNTIYF. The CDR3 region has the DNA TGTGCCAGCAGCCCCCTGACAGTCTCTGGAAACACCATATATTTT.

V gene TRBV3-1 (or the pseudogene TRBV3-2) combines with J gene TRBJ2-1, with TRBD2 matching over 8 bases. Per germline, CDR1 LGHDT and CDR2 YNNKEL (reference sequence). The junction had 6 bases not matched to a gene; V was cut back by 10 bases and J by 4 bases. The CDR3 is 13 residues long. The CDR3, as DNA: TGTGCCACACTCGGGGGGGGATACAATGAGCAGTTCTTC. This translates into CATLGGGYNEQFF.